Each of the 29 T cell receptor beta chains below was sequenced from the same sample in a study of CD8 T cells in Susac syndrome. Reverse transcription used about 0.45 to 1 ug RNA and random hexamers. TCRdb processed the immunoSEQ multiplex PCR reads anew with MiXCR; each CDR3 protein has one entry. Found here are more than 100,000 distinct CDR3 sequences, about 95% of them singletons; the top ten hold more than 0.095%. Specimen: CD4+ T cells from PBMCs. These receptors came from a human donor in good health.

The chain employs TRBV15 and TRBJ1-1; maybe TRBD1 (6 bases). CDR1 is LNHNV, CDR2 YYDKDF, per germline (reference sequence). The V end was cut by 1 base, the J end by 1 base, with 16 bases between. The CDR3 length is 17 residues. The CDR3 DNA sequence: TGTGCCACCAGCAGAGGGGTAGGGGGGCTATCGAACACTGAAGCTTTCTTT. This translates into CATSRGVGGLSNTEAFF.

The chain joins TRBV29-1 to TRBJ1-2; TRBD1 is a possible D gene (5 bases). The V gene lost 2 bases and the J gene lost 8 bases, with 15 bases spanning the gap. CDR3 size: 13 residues. CDR1 and CDR2 from the germline V gene are SQVTM and ANQGSEA. The CDR3 sequence: CSVESRAEGGYTF. As DNA, the CDR3 is TGCAGCGTTGAAAGTCGGGCCGAGGGGGGCTACACCTTC.

The genes are TRBV3-1 and TRBJ1-4, with a weak D call TRBD1 (6 bases). CDR1 LGHDT and CDR2 YNNKEL come from the germline V gene (reference sequence). V dropped 1 base and J dropped 8 bases, with 11 bases sitting between them. The CDR3 totals 14 residues. The CDR3 bases are TGTGCCAGCAGCCAAGTAAGGGGACACGAAAAACTGTTTTTT. Translated, it gives CASSQVRGHEKLFF.

The chain combines TRBV15 with TRBJ2-1; D is perhaps TRBD1 (5 bases). V was clipped by 2 bases and J by 13 bases, with 15 bases between them. The CDR3 runs 13 residues. Germline values: CDR1 LNHNV, CDR2 YYDKDF (reference sequence). This CDR3 is CATSRRAQDPQFF. The CDR3 DNA sequence: TGTGCCACCAGCAGAAGGGCACAGGACCCACAGTTCTTC. The entire variable domain, with the rest obtained from reference TRBV15 and TRBJ2-1, is as follows: DAMVIQNPRYQVTQFGKPVTLSCSQTLNHNVMYWYQQKSSQAPKLLFHYYDKDFNNEADTPDNFQSRRPNTSFCFLDIRSPGLGDTAMYLCATSRRAQDPQFFGPGTRLTVL.

This clonotype was observed a single time. The chain recombines TRBV28 with TRBJ2-7, with 8 nucleotides matching TRBD2. Germline loops: CDR1 MDHEN, CDR2 SYDVKM. With V trimmed by 10 bases and J by 4 bases, 15 bases remained unmatched. The CDR3 extends over 15 amino acids. Here the CDR3 reads CATFPNPGGVYEQYF. CDR3 bases: TGTGCCACCTTCCCTAACCCGGGGGGGGTATACGAGCAGTACTTC.

The J gene is TRBJ2-1, the V gene TRBV4-2, with D hard to call. V shed 1 base and J shed 1 base, with 5 bases lying between them. The germline V gene has CDR1 LGHNA and CDR2 YNFKEQ. The CDR3 loop spans 14 amino acids. The CDR3 DNA reads as TGTGCCAGCAGCCAAGTGGGATCCTACAATGAGCAGTTCTTC. This translates into CASSQVGSYNEQFF.

V gene TRBV5-6 combines with J gene TRBJ1-1; weak D call: TRBD1 (5 bases). With 7 bases removed from V and 5 bases from J, the gap between germline ends came to 15 bases. CDR1 SGHDT and CDR2 YYEEEE come from the germline V gene. CDR3 size: 13 residues. Here the CDR3 DNA reads TGTGCCAGCCGTCGTCGGGGCTCGACTGAAGCTTTCTTT. It yields the protein CASRRRGSTEAFF.

V usage is TRBV14 and J usage is TRBJ2-2; D is perhaps TRBD1 (6 bases). With 4 bases removed from V and 7 bases from J, the gap between germline ends came to 10 bases. CDR1 is SGHDN, CDR2 FVKESK, per germline. This CDR3 is 13 amino acids long. DNA for the CDR3: TGTGCCAGCAGCCCACAGGGATACGGGGAGCTGTTTTTT. Protein product: CASSPQGYGELFF. Filled out from reference TRBV14 and TRBJ2-2, the complete variable domain reads EAGVTQFPSHSVIEKGQTVTLRCDPISGHDNLYWYRRVMGKEIKFLLHFVKESKQDESGMPNNRFLAERTGGTYSTLKVQPAELEDSGVYFCASSPQGYGELFFGEGSRLTVL.

The genes are TRBV30 and TRBJ2-1, with D perhaps TRBD1 (6 bases). The CDR3 extends over 14 amino acids. The germline CDR1 and CDR2 sequences are GTSNPN and SVGIG (reference sequence). V dropped 3 bases and J dropped 8 bases, with 17 bases sitting between them. The CDR3 region is CAWRSYRDTDEQFF. In nucleotides, the CDR3 is TGTGCCTGGAGGTCTTACAGGGACACCGATGAGCAGTTCTTC.

V is TRBV2 and J is TRBJ1-2, with 7 bases aligning to TRBD1. The CDR3 has 14 amino acids. CDR1 SNHLY and CDR2 FYNNEI come from the germline V gene. The V and J ends lost 6 bases and 6 bases, in that order; junction bases with no gene match: 10. In DNA, the CDR3 is TGTGCCAGCAGAGCCAGGGGGGGTTTTAATGGCTACACCTTC. It is translated as CASRARGGFNGYTF.

This chain joins TRBV11-2 and TRBJ1-2, with D perhaps TRBD1 (5 bases). This CDR3 comprises 15 residues. Trimming left V 8 bases short and J 5 bases short, with 21 bases between. Germline loops: CDR1 SGHAT, CDR2 FQNNGV. DNA of the CDR3: TGTGCCAGCCAAAACAACCGGGGCGACTATTATGGCTACACCTTC. It encodes CASQNNRGDYYGYTF.

This chain links TRBV7-6 with TRBJ2-5, with 7 bases identical to TRBD2. This CDR3 comprises 14 residues. CDR1 SGHVS and CDR2 FNYEAQ come from the germline V gene. J was trimmed by 0 bases and V by 6 bases; bases with no gene match: 4. The CDR3 DNA sequence: TGTGCCAGCAGTCAGGGACTACACCAAGAGACCCAGTACTTC. This codes for CASSQGLHQETQYF.

J is TRBJ1-5 and V is TRBV19; D unclear. The length of the CDR3 is 14 residues. The germline CDR1 and CDR2 sequences are LNHDA and SQIVND (reference sequence). Trimming removed 5 bases at V and 1 base at J, with 9 bases between. The CDR3, as DNA: TGTGCCAGTAGTCCCAACCCAAGCAATCAGCCCCAGCATTTT. Its protein product is CASSPNPSNQPQHF.

The rearrangement joins TRBV3-1 to TRBJ2-7; the match to TRBD2 covers 7 bases. Losses at the gene ends were 3 bases for V and 6 bases for J; bases not matched to a gene: 14. The CDR3 covers 16 residues. The germline V gene has CDR1 LGHDT and CDR2 YNNKEL (reference sequence). CDR3 in DNA: TGTGCCAGCAGCCAGTCATTGCGGCTAGCGGATACCGAGCAGTACTTC. Protein sequence: CASSQSLRLADTEQYF.

As DNA, the CDR3 is TGCAGCGTTCTCCGGGACAGGGCTACCTACGAGCAGTACTTC. Residues: CSVLRDRATYEQYF. J is TRBJ2-7 and V is TRBV29-1; 9 bases are a match to TRBD1. Germline CDR1 reads SQVTM; CDR2 reads ANQGSEA. The trim removed 5 bases at V and 2 bases at J, leaving 7 bases unmatched. This CDR3 has 14 residues.

This chain connects TRBV7-9 to TRBJ1-2, with a tentative D call TRBD1 (5 bases). This CDR3 contains 13 residues. The germline V gene encodes CDR1 SEHNR and CDR2 FQNEAQ (reference sequence). Trimming left V 5 bases short and J 8 bases short, with 15 bases between. The CDR3 nucleotides read TGTGCCAGCAGCCCGACGAGGGACTTCGGCTACACCTTC. Its protein product is CASSPTRDFGYTF.

CDR3 sequence (DNA): TGTGCCAGCAGCCGGACTAGCGGGAGGCCGAGCTCCTACAATGAGCAGTTCTTC. Encoded protein: CASSRTSGRPSSYNEQFF. This chain uses TRBV27 with TRBJ2-1, with 14 bases identical to TRBD2. CDR1 is MNHEY, CDR2 SMNVEV, per germline (reference sequence). This CDR3 contains 18 residues. The V gene end was trimmed by 6 bases and the J gene end by 0 bases; junction bases not matched to a gene: 7.

This clonotype occurred a few times. The chain recombines TRBV6-5 with TRBJ1-5, with no clear D. The CDR3 is made up of 13 amino acids. Trimming removed 6 bases from V and 2 bases from J, with 8 bases in between. Germline V gene data show CDR1 as MNHEY and CDR2 as SVGAGI. CDR3 amino acids: CASRRGGNQPQHF. For the CDR3, the DNA is TGTGCCAGCAGGCGGGGTGGCAATCAGCCCCAGCATTTT.

V usage is TRBV12-3 or TRBV12-4 and J usage is TRBJ2-5; 7 positions match TRBD2. Trimming cost V 5 bases and J 4 bases; bases outside gene matches: 10. The CDR3 is 15 amino acids. The CDR3, as DNA: TGTGCCAGCAGTACTCGGAGAGGGAGGGGAGAGACCCAGTACTTC. Residues: CASSTRRGRGETQYF.

In DNA form, the CDR3 reads TGTGCCAGCAGTTTGCGGGCTTTGCACAATGAGCAGTTCTTC. This encodes CASSLRALHNEQFF. The chain carries TRBV27 and TRBJ2-1, with D perhaps matching TRBD2 (5 bases). The CDR3 loop spans 14 amino acids. Germline values: CDR1 MNHEY, CDR2 SMNVEV (reference sequence). V was pared by 3 bases and J by 5 bases, with 11 bases between.

The table lists this clonotype with a count of one. This chain uses TRBV29-1 with TRBJ2-5; D perhaps matches TRBD2 (7 bases). Germline CDR1 SQVTM, CDR2 ANQGSEA. The CDR3 has 13 amino acids. V was cut by 6 bases and J by 5 bases, with 16 bases left in between. The CDR3 is CSVRGGGRETQYF. Here the CDR3 DNA reads TGCAGCGTGAGGGGCGGGGGCCGGGAGACCCAGTACTTC. The complete variable domain, with remaining parts taken from reference TRBV29-1 and TRBJ2-5, reads SAVISQKPSRDICQRGTSLTIQCQVDSQVTMMFWYRQQPGQSLTLIATANQGSEATYESGFVIDKFPISRPNLTFSTLTVSNMSPEDSSIYLCSVRGGGRETQYFGPGTRLLVL.

The chain uses TRBV3-1 and TRBJ2-4, with D hard to call. Trimming stripped 1 base from V and 0 bases from J, with 10 bases between. In germline, CDR1 is LGHDT, CDR2 YNNKEL (reference sequence). CDR3 length: 16 residues. The CDR3 region has the DNA TGTGCCAGCAGCCAAGTCCCCAGCATAGCCAAAAACATTCAGTACTTC. It translates to CASSQVPSIAKNIQYF.

The chain links TRBV28 to TRBJ2-7; unclear D gene. CDR1 MDHEN and CDR2 SYDVKM come from the germline V gene. V lost 7 bases and J lost 2, with 15 bases in between. The CDR3 loop spans 14 amino acids. The CDR3: CASTPGSGPYEQYF. CDR3 DNA sequence: TGTGCCAGCACCCCCGGCTCGGGCCCCTACGAGCAGTACTTC.

J is TRBJ2-1 and V is TRBV3-1; D is possibly TRBD2 (5 bases). This CDR3 is 13 amino acids long. Per the germline V gene, CDR1 is LGHDT and CDR2 is YNNKEL (reference sequence). V was clipped by 7 bases and J by 2 bases, with 9 bases between them. For the CDR3, the DNA is TGTGCCAGCACCGGGGTCCCCTACAATGAGCAGTTCTTC. Amino acids: CASTGVPYNEQFF.

The chain links TRBV2 to TRBJ2-5, with 13 bases matching TRBD2. Germline trimming cut 6 bases from V and 5 bases from J; bases unmatched to any gene: 6. From germline, CDR1 is SNHLY and CDR2 FYNNEI. The CDR3 totals 15 residues. CDR3 in amino acids: CASSVTSGRRETQYF. The CDR3 coding sequence is TGTGCCAGCAGCGTGACTAGCGGGAGGCGGGAGACCCAGTACTTC.

The chain links TRBV6-1 to TRBJ2-5; TRBD1 might be the D (6 bases). This CDR3 contains 17 residues. V was trimmed by 7 bases and J by 2 bases, leaving 23 bases between them. Per germline, CDR1 MNHNS and CDR2 SASEGT. In nucleotides, the CDR3 is TGTGCCAGCATGTCCCGAGTGGGGGCGACGATACAAGAGACCCAGTACTTC. Amino acids: CASMSRVGATIQETQYF.

V is TRBV7-9 and J is TRBJ2-7, with 12 bases that match TRBD1. From germline, CDR1 is SEHNR and CDR2 FQNEAQ (reference sequence). V trimming: 3 bases; J trimming: 2 bases; junction bases outside the gene matches: 11. This CDR3 is 18 amino acids long. DNA for the CDR3: TGTGCCAGCAGCTTCCGGGACAGGGGGCGCGTATTCCCCTACGAGCAGTACTTC. Its protein product is CASSFRDRGRVFPYEQYF.

The chain couples TRBV7-9 to TRBJ2-3; 9 positions agree with TRBD2. The CDR3 extends over 15 amino acids. Losses at the gene ends were 3 bases for V and 3 bases for J; bases not matched to a gene: 4. CDR1 and CDR2 from the germline V gene are SEHNR and FQNEAQ (reference sequence). DNA of the CDR3: TGTGCCAGCAGCTTGGGGGGACTAGCTACAGATACGCAGTATTTT. Encoded protein: CASSLGGLATDTQYF.

CDR3 residues: CASSPPSGPSYEQYF. The DNA of the CDR3 is TGTGCCAGCAGCCCCCCTAGCGGGCCATCCTACGAGCAGTACTTC. The V gene is TRBV5-4, the J gene TRBJ2-7; 8 nucleotides line up with TRBD2. The CDR3 is made up of 15 amino acids. The V gene's germline CDR1 is SGHNT and CDR2 YYREEE (reference sequence). The V and J ends lost 4 bases and 1 base, in that order; junction bases with no gene match: 7.